A single sample gave rise to the 27 T cell receptor beta chains below, sequenced in a study of CD8+ T cells in alopecia areata. Following RNA extraction, reverse transcription yielded cDNA that acted as the sequencing template. Libraries were prepared by immunoSEQ multiplex PCR; TCRdb keeps only in-frame clonotypes and omits some of them. The table records 120,000 or so clones, approximately 47% of them present only once. Sequenced: NKG2D-low CD8+ T cells sorted from blood. The receptors derive from a human donor with alopecia areata.

The CDR3 bases are TGCAGCGTTGAAGGGAGCGGGGGGGCCGGTGACGAGCAGTACTTC. It encodes CSVEGSGGAGDEQYF. The rearrangement uses TRBV29-1 and TRBJ2-7, with TRBD2 matching over 10 bases. J was trimmed by 5 bases and V by 1 base; bases with no gene match: 8. The CDR3 has 15 residues. Germline V CDR1 and CDR2: SQVTM, ANQGSEA.

This sequence joins TRBV30 and TRBJ2-1; 7 bases fit TRBD2. The V segment lost 8 bases and the J segment 6 bases; nucleotides outside the gene matches: 7. The CDR3 is 12 residues long. The germline CDR1 and CDR2 sequences are GTSNPN and SVGIG (reference sequence). CDR3 protein: CAQSGLINEQFF. CDR3 nucleotide sequence: TGTGCCCAGTCGGGACTAATCAATGAGCAGTTCTTC.

This clone has only a few counts. This chain links TRBV29-1 with TRBJ2-7, with 7 bases matching TRBD1. Germline CDR1 reads SQVTM; CDR2 reads ANQGSEA. After removal of 7 bases from V and 3 bases from J, the junction contained 9 bases not matched to a gene. The length of the CDR3 is 13 residues. The CDR3 here is CSADGWTGYEQYF. In nucleotides, the CDR3 is TGCAGCGCCGATGGTTGGACAGGCTACGAGCAGTACTTC.

This clone has a handful of counts. The junction shows a germline mismatch at one end, possibly a read error. The sample has other DNA sequences that encode this CDR3 too. The rearrangement links TRBV29-1 to TRBJ2-7; D not certain. CDR1 and CDR2 from the germline V gene are SQVTM and ANQGSEA. The CDR3 is 12 amino acids. Here the CDR3 DNA reads TGCAGCGTCGAAGGAGAGGCCTACGAGCAGTACTTC. As protein: CSVEGEAYEQYF.

This clone was counted a few times. The chain joins TRBV4-2 to TRBJ2-5; possible D gene TRBD2, 5 bases. CDR1 LGHNA and CDR2 YNFKEQ come from the germline V gene. The V gene lost 1 base and the J gene lost 5 bases, with 14 bases spanning the gap. CDR3 size: 15 residues. The DNA of the CDR3 is TGTGCCAGCAGCCAAGCGGAACTAGATTCGGAGACCCAGTACTTC. Residues: CASSQAELDSETQYF.

The chain carries TRBV30 and TRBJ2-3; the D gene could be TRBD1 or TRBD2 (5 bases each). The CDR3 covers 11 residues. From germline, CDR1 is GTSNPN and CDR2 SVGIG (reference sequence). Between the trimmed V and J ends, which lost 3 bases and 6 bases, there was a span of 7 bases. The CDR3 DNA reads TGTGCCTGGAGCGAGGGGGATACGCAGTATTTT. Its protein is CAWSEGDTQYF.

This clone showed up just a few times. The chain recombines TRBV7-9 with TRBJ2-3; the D gene is possibly TRBD1 (6 bases). This CDR3 is built from 14 residues. V lost 5 bases and J lost 4, with 13 bases in between. CDR1 SEHNR and CDR2 FQNEAQ come from the germline V gene (reference sequence). The CDR3 reads CASSPGDLADTQYF. For the CDR3, the DNA is TGTGCCAGCAGCCCAGGGGATTTGGCAGATACGCAGTATTTT.

The rearrangement uses TRBV4-3 and TRBJ2-5; 7 bases fit TRBD2. The J call may be wrong; the DNA end is better matched by TRBJ2-7. Germline assignment: CDR1 LGHNA and CDR2 YSLEER. The CDR3 length is 16 residues. DNA of the CDR3: TGCGCCAGCAGCCAAGGTCTAGCGGATACCTCCTACGAGCAGTACTTC. This sequence encodes CASSQGLADTSYEQYF.

The chain uses TRBV29-1 and TRBJ1-5; no clear D. CDR1 and CDR2 from the germline V gene are SQVTM and ANQGSEA. The CDR3 sequence is 13 residues long. V was cut by 5 bases and J by 5 bases, with 13 bases left in between. In DNA form, the CDR3 reads TGCAGCGTTCGGGGATCCCGGGATCAGCCCCAGCATTTT. Amino acid sequence: CSVRGSRDQPQHF.

This clone has a handful of counts. The rearrangement joins TRBV30 to TRBJ1-1; D gene ambiguous. The CDR3 spans 12 residues. In germline, CDR1 is GTSNPN, CDR2 SVGIG (reference sequence). V dropped 0 bases and J dropped 8 bases, with 10 bases sitting between them. CDR3 nucleotide sequence: TGTGCCTGGAGTGTCAAGACGAGGGAAGCTTTCTTT. It is translated as CAWSVKTREAFF.

This clone was picked up many times. The chain combines TRBV4-3 with TRBJ2-1, with 9 bases identical to TRBD2. The germline gives CDR1 LGHNA, CDR2 YSLEER. V shed 0 bases and J 6 bases; nucleotides not matched to a gene: 6. CDR3 length equals 16 residues. In nucleotides, the CDR3 is TGCGCCAGCAGCCAAGAGGGTAGCGGGGGACCCAATGAGCAGTTCTTC. It translates to CASSQEGSGGPNEQFF.

This clone was recorded a few times. The J gene is TRBJ2-2, the V gene TRBV19; 7 bases are shared with TRBD2. This CDR3 has 15 residues. CDR1 LNHDA and CDR2 SQIVND come from the germline V gene (reference sequence). The ends lost 3 bases at V and 6 bases at J; junction bases unmatched: 7. CDR3 residues: CASSIPAGLSGELFF. Written as DNA, the CDR3 is TGTGCCAGTAGTATCCCAGCGGGGTTGTCCGGGGAGCTGTTTTTT.

V gene TRBV28 combines with J gene TRBJ2-5, with 10 bases that match TRBD2. This CDR3 region has 14 residues. CDR1 MDHEN and CDR2 SYDVKM come from the germline V gene. V lost 6 bases to trimming and J lost 4 bases; unmatched junction nucleotides: 5. Here the CDR3 DNA reads TGTGCCAGCAGCCTCGGGACTAGCGTAGAGACCCAGTACTTC. It codes for CASSLGTSVETQYF. The whole variable domain, filled in from reference TRBV28 and TRBJ2-5, reads DVKVTQSSRYLVKRTGEKVFLECVQDMDHENMFWYRQDPGLGLRLIYFSYDVKMKEKGDIPEGYSVSREKKERFSLILESASTNQTSMYLCASSLGTSVETQYFGPGTRLLVL.

This clone showed up just a few times. The chain has TRBV28 and TRBJ2-6; the D is unclear. The CDR3 has 17 amino acids. Germline assignment: CDR1 MDHEN and CDR2 SYDVKM. V was trimmed by 11 bases and J by 0 bases, leaving 20 bases between them. In DNA, the CDR3 is TGTGCCGGCTCCCCGGCACAGTCATCCTCTGGGGCCAACGTCCTGACTTTC. It translates to CAGSPAQSSSGANVLTF. The full variable domain, in which reference TRBV28 and TRBJ2-6 provide the parts outside the CDR3, is DVKVTQSSRYLVKRTGEKVFLECVQDMDHENMFWYRQDPGLGLRLIYFSYDVKMKEKGDIPEGYSVSREKKERFSLILESASTNQTSMYLCAGSPAQSSSGANVLTFGAGSRLTVL.

The chain combines TRBV29-1 with TRBJ1-1; D uncertain. V was shortened by 4 bases and J by 3 bases, with 12 bases between the two germline ends. CDR1 SQVTM and CDR2 ANQGSEA come from the germline V gene. This CDR3 has 13 residues. This chain's CDR3 is CSVVDGADTEAFF. The DNA of the CDR3 is TGCAGCGTTGTGGACGGAGCTGACACTGAAGCTTTCTTT.

The chain combines TRBV9 with TRBJ2-5, with 7 bases matching TRBD1. V was pared by 0 bases and J by 5 bases, with 4 bases of the junction left unmatched. This CDR3 has 14 residues. The germline gives CDR1 SGDLS, CDR2 YYNGEE. The CDR3, as DNA: TGTGCCAGCAGCGTAGGGGACAGCCCGGAGACCCAGTACTTC. This sequence encodes CASSVGDSPETQYF.

This clone came up a few times. Other DNA sequences in the sample encode the same CDR3. The chain links TRBV29-1 to TRBJ2-7; the match to TRBD2 covers 8 bases. This CDR3 contains 12 residues. Losses at the gene ends were 5 bases for V and 3 bases for J; bases not matched to a gene: 3. Germline V gene lookup returns CDR1 SQVTM and CDR2 ANQGSEA. This CDR3 reads CSVRSGSYEQYF. DNA of the CDR3: TGCAGCGTTCGCAGCGGGAGCTACGAGCAGTACTTC.

The chain couples TRBV10-3 to TRBJ1-2; 8 nucleotides align to TRBD1. This CDR3 is built from 17 residues. The germline V gene encodes CDR1 ENHRY and CDR2 SYGVKD. The V segment lost 3 bases and the J segment 7 bases; nucleotides outside the gene matches: 16. The CDR3 spells CAISDRTGTEASGGYTF. The CDR3 DNA reads TGTGCCATCAGTGATAGGACAGGGACCGAAGCGAGTGGTGGCTACACCTTC.

V is TRBV13 and J is TRBJ2-2; 8 bases match TRBD2. The junction had 3 bases not matched to a gene; V was cut back by 4 bases and J by 2 bases. Germline values: CDR1 PRHDT, CDR2 FYEKMQ (reference sequence). The CDR3 runs 15 residues. In DNA form, the CDR3 reads TGTGCCAGCAGCTCGACTAGCGATAACACCGGGGAGCTGTTTTTT. This gives the protein CASSSTSDNTGELFF.

The rearrangement joins TRBV29-1 to TRBJ2-7, with 11 bases lining up with TRBD2. Germline V gene data show CDR1 as SQVTM and CDR2 as ANQGSEA. The CDR3 is made up of 16 amino acids. V was pared by 0 bases and J by 2 bases, with 6 bases of the junction left unmatched. This CDR3 is CSVEDPSGRTTYEQYF. In nucleotides, the CDR3 is TGCAGCGTTGAAGATCCTAGCGGGAGGACTACCTACGAGCAGTACTTC.

This clone has a handful of counts. The chain joins TRBV29-1 to TRBJ2-1, with TRBD1 matching 12 bases. The CDR3 is 14 amino acids. The J segment lost 7 bases and the V segment lost 7 bases, leaving 8 bases of the junction unmatched. The germline CDR1 and CDR2 sequences are SQVTM and ANQGSEA. The CDR3: CSGTGTGGLNEQFF. Written as DNA, the CDR3 is TGCAGCGGGACCGGGACAGGGGGCCTGAATGAGCAGTTCTTC.

The chain uses TRBV11-2 and TRBJ2-1; 9 bases are a match to TRBD2. From germline, CDR1 is SGHAT and CDR2 FQNNGV. Trimming cost V 7 bases and J 5 bases; bases outside gene matches: 9. The CDR3 is 15 residues long. CDR3 region: CASTRLAGLNNEQFF. CDR3 coding DNA: TGTGCCAGCACGCGTCTAGCGGGGCTAAACAATGAGCAGTTCTTC.

This clone was recorded a few times. V is TRBV29-1 and J is TRBJ2-1; D not resolved. V was clipped by 3 bases and J by 8 bases, with 11 bases between them. Germline V gives CDR1 SQVTM, CDR2 ANQGSEA. The CDR3 length is 12 residues. The CDR3 DNA sequence: TGCAGCGTTGAGATCCTTGGTTATGAGCAGTTCTTC. Translating it yields CSVEILGYEQFF.

The J gene is TRBJ1-2, the V gene TRBV29-1; a possible D gene is TRBD1 (6 bases). This CDR3 spans 13 amino acids. Trimming removed 7 bases at V and 2 bases at J, with 14 bases between. In germline, CDR1 is SQVTM, CDR2 ANQGSEA. DNA of the CDR3: TGCAGCGCATCGGACGGGACAAACTATGGCTACACCTTC. Residues: CSASDGTNYGYTF.

This clone was seen a handful of times. This sequence joins TRBV6-6 and TRBJ1-3; D unresolved. The CDR3 has 14 residues. Germline-derived CDR1 and CDR2 are MNHNY and SVGAGI (reference sequence). Trimming cost V 5 bases and J 3 bases, with 11 bases left between them. The CDR3 nucleotides read TGTGCCAGCAGTACCCCGAGAGATGGAAACACCATATATTTT. Protein: CASSTPRDGNTIYF.

A few counts support this clone. The CDR3 loop is CSVEIPDPLGDRETYEQYF. The CDR3 nucleotides read TGCAGCGTTGAAATACCGGATCCCCTCGGGGACAGGGAAACCTACGAGCAGTACTTC. The chain employs TRBV29-1 and TRBJ2-7; 9 bases match TRBD1. The V gene's germline CDR1 is SQVTM and CDR2 ANQGSEA. With 2 bases clipped from V and 2 bases from J, the junction kept 19 bases outside the gene matches. There are 19 residues in the CDR3.

This clone was observed a handful of times. The V call is TRBV2, the J call TRBJ2-3, with 8 bases matching TRBD2. J lost 1 base, V lost 6 bases, and 0 bases had no gene match. Germline lookup yields CDR1 SNHLY and CDR2 FYNNEI. The CDR3 consists of 13 residues. The CDR3 here is CASRREGTDTQYF. The CDR3 DNA reads TGTGCCAGCAGGCGGGAGGGCACAGATACGCAGTATTTT.